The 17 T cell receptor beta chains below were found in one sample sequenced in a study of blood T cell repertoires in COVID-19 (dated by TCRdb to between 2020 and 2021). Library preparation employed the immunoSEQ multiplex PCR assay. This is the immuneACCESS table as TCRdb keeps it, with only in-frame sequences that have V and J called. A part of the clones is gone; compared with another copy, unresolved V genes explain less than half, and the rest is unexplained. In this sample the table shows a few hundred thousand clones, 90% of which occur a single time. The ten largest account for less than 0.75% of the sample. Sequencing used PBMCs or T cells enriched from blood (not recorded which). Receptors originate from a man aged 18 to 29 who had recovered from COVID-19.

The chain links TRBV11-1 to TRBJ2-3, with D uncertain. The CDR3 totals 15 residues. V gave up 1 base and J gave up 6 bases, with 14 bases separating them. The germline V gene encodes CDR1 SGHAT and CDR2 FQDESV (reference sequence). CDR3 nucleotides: TGTGCCAGCAGCTTAGATTCGTTACTTGCGGATACGCAGTATTTT. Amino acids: CASSLDSLLADTQYF.

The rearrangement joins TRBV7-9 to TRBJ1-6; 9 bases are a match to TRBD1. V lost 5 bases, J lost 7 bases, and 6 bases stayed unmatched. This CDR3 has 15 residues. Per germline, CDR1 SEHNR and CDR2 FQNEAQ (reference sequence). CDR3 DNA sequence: TGTGCCAGCAGCCCCGGGACAGGGTGGAATTCACCCCTCCACTTT. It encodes CASSPGTGWNSPLHF.

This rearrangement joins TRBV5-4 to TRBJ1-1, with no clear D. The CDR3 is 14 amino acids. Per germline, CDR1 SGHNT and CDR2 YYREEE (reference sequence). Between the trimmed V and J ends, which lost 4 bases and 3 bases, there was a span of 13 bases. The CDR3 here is CASSLMTAYTEAFF. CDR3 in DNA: TGTGCCAGCAGCCTAATGACTGCTTACACTGAAGCTTTCTTT.

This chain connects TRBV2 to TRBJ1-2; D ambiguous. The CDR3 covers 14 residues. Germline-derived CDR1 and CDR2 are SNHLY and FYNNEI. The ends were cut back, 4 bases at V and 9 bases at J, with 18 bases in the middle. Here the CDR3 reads CASSVTETQNRYTF. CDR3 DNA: TGTGCCAGCAGTGTTACAGAGACCCAGAATCGCTACACCTTC.

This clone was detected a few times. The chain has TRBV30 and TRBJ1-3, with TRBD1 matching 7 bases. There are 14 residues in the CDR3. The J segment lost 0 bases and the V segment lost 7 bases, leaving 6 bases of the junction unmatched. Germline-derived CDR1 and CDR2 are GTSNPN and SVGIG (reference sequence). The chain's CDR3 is CALERDSSGNTIYF. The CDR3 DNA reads TGTGCCTTGGAACGGGACAGCTCTGGAAACACCATATATTTT.

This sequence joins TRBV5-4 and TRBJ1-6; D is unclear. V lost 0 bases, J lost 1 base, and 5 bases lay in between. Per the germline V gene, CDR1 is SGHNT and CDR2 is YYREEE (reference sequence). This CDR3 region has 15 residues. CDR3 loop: CASSLGGSYNSPLHF. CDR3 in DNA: TGTGCCAGCAGCTTGGGAGGGTCCTATAATTCACCCCTCCACTTT. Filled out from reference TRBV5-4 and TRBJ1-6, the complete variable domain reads ETGVTQSPTHLIKTRGQQVTLRCSSQSGHNTVSWYQQALGQGPQFIFQYYREEENGRGNFPPRFSGLQFPNYSSELNVNALELDDSALYLCASSLGGSYNSPLHFGNGTRLTVT.

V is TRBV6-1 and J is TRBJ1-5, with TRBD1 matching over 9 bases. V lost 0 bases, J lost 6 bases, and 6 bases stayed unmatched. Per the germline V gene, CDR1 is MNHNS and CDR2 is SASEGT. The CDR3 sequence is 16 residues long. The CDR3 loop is CASSEADRQGVQPQHF. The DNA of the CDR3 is TGTGCCAGCAGTGAAGCAGACCGACAGGGGGTTCAGCCCCAGCATTTT.

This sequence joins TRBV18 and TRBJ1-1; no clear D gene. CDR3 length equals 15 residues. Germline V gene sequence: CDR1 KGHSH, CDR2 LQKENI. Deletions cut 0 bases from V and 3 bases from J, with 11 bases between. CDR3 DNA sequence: TGTGCCAGCTCACCACCAAATATTGGGCACACTGAAGCTTTCTTT. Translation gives CASSPPNIGHTEAFF.

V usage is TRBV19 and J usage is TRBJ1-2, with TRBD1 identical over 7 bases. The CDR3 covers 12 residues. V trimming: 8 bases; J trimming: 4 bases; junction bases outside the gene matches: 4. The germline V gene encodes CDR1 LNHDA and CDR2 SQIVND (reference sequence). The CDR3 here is CASAQGTYGYTF. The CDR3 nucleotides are TGTGCCAGTGCACAGGGGACCTATGGCTACACCTTC.

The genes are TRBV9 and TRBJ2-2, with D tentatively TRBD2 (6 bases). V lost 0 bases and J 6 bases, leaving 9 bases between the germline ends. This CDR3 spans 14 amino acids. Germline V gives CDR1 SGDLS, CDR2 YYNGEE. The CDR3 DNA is TGTGCCAGCAGCGTAGCGGGGGAACCCGGGGAGCTGTTTTTT. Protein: CASSVAGEPGELFF.

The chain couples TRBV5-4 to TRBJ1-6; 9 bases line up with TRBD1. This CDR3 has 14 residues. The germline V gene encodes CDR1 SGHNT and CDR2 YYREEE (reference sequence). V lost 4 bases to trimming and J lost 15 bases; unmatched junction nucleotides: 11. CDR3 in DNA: TGTGCCAGCAGCCAAGGGACAGGGCCGGCCCTCCTCCACTTT. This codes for CASSQGTGPALLHF.

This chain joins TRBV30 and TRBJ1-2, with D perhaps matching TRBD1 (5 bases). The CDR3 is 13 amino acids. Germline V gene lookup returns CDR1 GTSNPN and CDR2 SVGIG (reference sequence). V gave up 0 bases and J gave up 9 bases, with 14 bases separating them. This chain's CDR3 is CAWSVLAGYSYTF. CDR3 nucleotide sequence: TGTGCCTGGAGTGTATTGGCAGGGTATAGCTACACCTTC.

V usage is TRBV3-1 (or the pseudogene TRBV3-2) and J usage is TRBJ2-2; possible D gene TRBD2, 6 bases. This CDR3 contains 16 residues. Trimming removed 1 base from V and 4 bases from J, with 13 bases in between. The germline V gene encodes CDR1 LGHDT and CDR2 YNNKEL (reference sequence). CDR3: CASSQVLGGITGELFF. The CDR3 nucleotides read TGTGCCAGCAGCCAAGTACTGGGAGGTATCACCGGGGAGCTGTTTTTT.

The CDR3 nucleotides are TGCGCCAGCAGCTTGGTACCAGGGATGGGCGAGCAGTACTTC. The encoded protein is CASSLVPGMGEQYF. The genes are TRBV5-1 and TRBJ2-7, with D perhaps TRBD1 (5 bases). This CDR3 contains 14 residues. The V gene lost 0 bases and the J gene lost 6 bases, with 13 bases spanning the gap. CDR1 and CDR2 from the germline V gene are SGHRS and YFSETQ.

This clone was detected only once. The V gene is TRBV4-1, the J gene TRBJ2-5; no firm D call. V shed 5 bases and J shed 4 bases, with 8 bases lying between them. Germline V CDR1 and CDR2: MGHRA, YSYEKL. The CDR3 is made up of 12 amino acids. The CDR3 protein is CASSYVGETQYF. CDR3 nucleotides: TGCGCCAGCAGCTACGTCGGAGAGACCCAGTACTTC.

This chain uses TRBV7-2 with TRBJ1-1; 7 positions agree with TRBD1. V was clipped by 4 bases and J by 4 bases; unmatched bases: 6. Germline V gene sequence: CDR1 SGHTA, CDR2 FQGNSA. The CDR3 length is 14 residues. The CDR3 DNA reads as TGTGCCAGCAGCTCTACCTGGGACAGCACTGAAGCTTTCTTT. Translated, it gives CASSSTWDSTEAFF.

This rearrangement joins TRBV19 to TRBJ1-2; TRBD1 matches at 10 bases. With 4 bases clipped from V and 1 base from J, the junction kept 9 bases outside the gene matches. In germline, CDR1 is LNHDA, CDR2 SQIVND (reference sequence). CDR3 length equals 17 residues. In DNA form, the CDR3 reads TGTGCCAGTAGTACCCCGGGACAGGGGCTCAGTAACTATGGCTACACCTTC. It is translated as CASSTPGQGLSNYGYTF.